The present TCR beta chain was sequenced within a study of identical twins. This clonotype has only a few counts. What it binds is unknown. Template switching added a universal primer site, and cDNA bore unique molecular identifiers. TCRdb re-called the 5' RACE reads through MiXCR, storing one row per CDR3 protein. The table shows about 890,000 distinct CDR3 sequences, with around an eighth occurring only once. Study-wide findings and caveats: With monozygotic twins, out-of-frame TCR alpha sharing exceeded what models estimated. Less excess twin sharing appeared in beta out-of-frame sequences.

This sample also belongs to another study, concerning yellow fever vaccine responses in identical twins.

Sequenced sample: PBMCs. The TCR was taken from a young woman in good health.

The CDR3 sequence: CASRLYYEQYF. CDR3 nucleotide sequence: TGTGCCAGCAGGCTTTACTACGAGCAGTACTTC. The chain employs TRBV12-3 or TRBV12-4 and TRBJ2-7; no clear D. CDR3 length: 11 residues. V gave up 6 bases and J gave up 3 bases, with 6 bases separating them.